This record covers a single TCR beta chain. The CDR3 has 16 residues. Germline CDR1 and CDR2: SGHTA and FQGTGA. V gave up 1 base and J gave up 4 bases, with 16 bases separating them. How the authors handled the data: How many nucleated cells were present was estimated from reference gene primer amplification. TCRdb's table, derived via immunoSEQ multiplex PCR, lists solely in-frame clones and lacks some. V, J and clone size are those of that table, while D and trimming were read from the DNA. Here the sample spans roughly 12,000 clones, around 90% being singletons. The data were obtained in a study of blood T cell repertoires in COVID-19.

The gene calls are TRBV7-3 and TRBJ1-2; D is perhaps TRBD1 (6 bases). The clonotype comes from a woman aged 65 to 85 with active COVID-19. Sequenced: peripheral blood. This chain's CDR3 is CASSLSGGANSYGYTF. DNA of the CDR3: TGTGCCAGCAGCTTAAGTGGGGGCGCAAATAGCTATGGCTACACCTTC.